The clone carrying this TCR beta chain turned up a few times. This specimen belongs to a study of beta chain features in type 1 diabetes. Investigators reverse transcribed all isolated RNA, so they sequenced expressed TCRB transcripts. Produced via immunoSEQ multiplex PCR; TCRdb's table is partial and in-frame only. This table has 900,000 or so clones, 17% appearing once. Germline CDR1 and CDR2: SGDLS and YYNGEE. V trimming: 4 bases; J trimming: 5 bases; junction bases outside the gene matches: 11. There are 16 residues in the CDR3. The receptor was isolated from a woman under 30 in good health. The chain joins TRBV9 to TRBJ2-1; the match to TRBD2 covers 8 bases. Sequencing was carried out using naive CD4+ T cells from blood. The CDR3 DNA is TGTGCCAGCAGCCCCCAGATTAGCGGGATCAACAATGAGCAGTTCTTC. Translated: CASSPQISGINNEQFF.